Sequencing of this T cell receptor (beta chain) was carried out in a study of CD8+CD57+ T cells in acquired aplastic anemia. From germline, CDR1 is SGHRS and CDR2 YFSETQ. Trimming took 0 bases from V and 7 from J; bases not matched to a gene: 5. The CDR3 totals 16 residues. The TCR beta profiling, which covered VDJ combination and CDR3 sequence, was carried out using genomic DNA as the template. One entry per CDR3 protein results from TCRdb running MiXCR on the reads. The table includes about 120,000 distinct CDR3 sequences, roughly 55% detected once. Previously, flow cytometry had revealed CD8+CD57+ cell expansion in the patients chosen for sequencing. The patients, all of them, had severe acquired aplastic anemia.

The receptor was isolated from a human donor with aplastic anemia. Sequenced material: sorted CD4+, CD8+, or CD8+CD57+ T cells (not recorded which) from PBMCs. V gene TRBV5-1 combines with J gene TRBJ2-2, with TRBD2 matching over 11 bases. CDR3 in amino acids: CASSLVAGGPSGELFF. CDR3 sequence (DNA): TGCGCCAGCAGCTTGGTAGCGGGAGGGCCTAGCGGGGAGCTGTTTTTT. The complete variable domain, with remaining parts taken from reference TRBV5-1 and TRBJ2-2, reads KAGVTQTPRYLIKTRGQQVTLSCSPISGHRSVSWYQQTPGQGLQFLFEYFSETQRNKGNFPGRFSGRQFSNSRSEMNVSTLELGDSALYLCASSLVAGGPSGELFFGEGSRLTVL.